This T cell receptor (beta chain) was identified in a study of blood T cells in healthy people across ages. A sample-barcoded 5' primer and a J-beta primer mix were used in a second PCR of about 7 to 12 cycles. TCRdb analysed the 5' RACE reads with MiXCR anew, one entry per CDR3 protein. The sample includes about 1 million distinct CDR3 sequences, more than 35% of them seen just once. Germline loops: CDR1 DFQATT, CDR2 SNEGSKA (reference sequence). V lost 4 bases to trimming and J lost 5 bases; unmatched junction nucleotides: 10. This CDR3 has 16 residues. This chain uses TRBV20-1 with TRBJ1-5; 11 bases map to TRBD1. The sequencing input was blood. This receptor was taken from a woman aged 55-69 years in good health. The CDR3 DNA sequence: TGCAGTGCTACGCAAGGACAGGGGGCTATCTATCAGCCCCAGCATTTT. Translating it yields CSATQGQGAIYQPQHF.